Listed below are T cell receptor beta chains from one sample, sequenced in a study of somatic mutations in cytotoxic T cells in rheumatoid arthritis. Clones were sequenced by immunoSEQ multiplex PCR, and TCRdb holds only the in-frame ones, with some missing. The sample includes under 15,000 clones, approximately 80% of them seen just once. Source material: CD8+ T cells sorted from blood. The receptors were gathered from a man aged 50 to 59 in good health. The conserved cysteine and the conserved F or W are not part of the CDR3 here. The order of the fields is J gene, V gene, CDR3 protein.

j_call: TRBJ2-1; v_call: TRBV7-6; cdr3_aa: ASSLFPGQATYNEQF
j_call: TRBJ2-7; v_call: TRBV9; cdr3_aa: ASSPDAYEQY
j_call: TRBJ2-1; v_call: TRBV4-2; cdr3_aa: ASSQRIAGNEQF
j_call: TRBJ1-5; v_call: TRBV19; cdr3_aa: ASSMDRGLQQPQH
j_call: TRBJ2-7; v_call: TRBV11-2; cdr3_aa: ASRFPTEDYLGEQY
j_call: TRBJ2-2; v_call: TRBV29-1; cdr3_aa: SVELLPMDTGELF
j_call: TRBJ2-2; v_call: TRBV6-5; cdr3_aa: ATQTGDNTGELF
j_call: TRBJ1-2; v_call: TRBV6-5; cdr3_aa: ASSLLPAHYGYT
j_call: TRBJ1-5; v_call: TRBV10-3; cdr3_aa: AISGAEPEGAGVSAQH
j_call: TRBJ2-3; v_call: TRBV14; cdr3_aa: ASSEGYRGRGVTDTQY
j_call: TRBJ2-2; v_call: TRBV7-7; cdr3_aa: ASSPGTSGRLANTGELF
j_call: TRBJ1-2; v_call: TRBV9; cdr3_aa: ASSVGTGYYT
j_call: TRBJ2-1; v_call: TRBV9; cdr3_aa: ASSVANEQF
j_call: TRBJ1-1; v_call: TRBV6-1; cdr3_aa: ASSETGMNTEAF
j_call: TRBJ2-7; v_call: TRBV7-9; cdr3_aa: ASSFSGYEQY
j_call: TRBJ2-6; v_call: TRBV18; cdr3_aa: ASSPPSSSGANVLT
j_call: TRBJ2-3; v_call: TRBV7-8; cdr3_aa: ASSLGSGVVMPDTQY
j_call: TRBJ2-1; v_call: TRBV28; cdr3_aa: ASRLSREEQF
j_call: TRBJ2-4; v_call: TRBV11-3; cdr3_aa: ASSLEGQGEKPGNIQY
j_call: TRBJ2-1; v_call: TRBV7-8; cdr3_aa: ASSSPVQGSSYNEQF
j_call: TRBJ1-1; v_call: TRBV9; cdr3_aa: ASSVTPGGASEAF
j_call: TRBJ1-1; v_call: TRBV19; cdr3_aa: ASTRGTEAF
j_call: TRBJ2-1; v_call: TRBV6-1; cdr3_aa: ASSSFLAWQF
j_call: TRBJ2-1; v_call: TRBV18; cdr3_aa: ASSPETGPDNEQF
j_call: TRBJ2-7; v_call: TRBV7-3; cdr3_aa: ASSLSIQEAGYNYEQY
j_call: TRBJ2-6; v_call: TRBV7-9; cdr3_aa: ASTGANVLT
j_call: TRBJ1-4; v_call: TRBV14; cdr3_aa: ASSPSGRKLF
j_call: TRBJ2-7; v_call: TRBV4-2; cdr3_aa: ASSQGLAGGPFEQY
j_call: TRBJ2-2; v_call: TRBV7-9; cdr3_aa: ASRSRGVYTGELF
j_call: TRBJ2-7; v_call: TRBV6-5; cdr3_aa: ASSYGGGTYEQY
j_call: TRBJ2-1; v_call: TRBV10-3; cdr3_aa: AISERVAGDNEQF